This TCR beta chain was profiled in a study of cytomegalovirus exposure and HLA in healthy donors. PCR used 60 Vbeta primers and 13 Jbeta primers. Clones were sequenced by immunoSEQ multiplex PCR, and TCRdb holds only the in-frame ones, with some missing. Of under 200,000 clones listed, under 90% are singletons. This clone was found a few times. Trimming took 3 bases from V and 6 from J; bases not matched to a gene: 9. CDR1 and CDR2 from the germline V gene are SGHRS and YFSETQ. CDR3 length: 15 residues. The chain links TRBV5-1 to TRBJ1-2, with 9 bases aligning to TRBD1. The sample taken for sequencing was PBMCs. The receptor was isolated from a male donor in good health and CMV-seronegative. The CDR3, as DNA: TGCGCCAGCAGCTACTCCGGACAGGGGAACGATGGCTACACCTTC. This encodes CASSYSGQGNDGYTF. Based on the CDR3 plus reference TRBV5-1 and TRBJ1-2, the full variable domain is KAGVTQTPRYLIKTRGQQVTLSCSPISGHRSVSWYQQTPGQGLQFLFEYFSETQRNKGNFPGRFSGRQFSNSRSEMNVSTLELGDSALYLCASSYSGQGNDGYTFGSGTRLTVV.